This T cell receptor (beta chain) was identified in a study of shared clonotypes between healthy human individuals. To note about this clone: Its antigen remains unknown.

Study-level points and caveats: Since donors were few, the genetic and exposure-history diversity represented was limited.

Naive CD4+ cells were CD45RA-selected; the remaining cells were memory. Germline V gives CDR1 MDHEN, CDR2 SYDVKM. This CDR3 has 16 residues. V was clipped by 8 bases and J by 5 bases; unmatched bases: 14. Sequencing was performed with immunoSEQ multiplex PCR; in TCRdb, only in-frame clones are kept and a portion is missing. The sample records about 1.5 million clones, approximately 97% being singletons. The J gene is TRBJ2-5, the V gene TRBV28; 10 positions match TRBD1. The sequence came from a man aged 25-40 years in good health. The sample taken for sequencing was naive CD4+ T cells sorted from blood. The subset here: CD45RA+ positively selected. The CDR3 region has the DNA TGTGCCAGCTCCTCTCCCGGGACAGGGGCTTTGGAGACCCAGTACTTC. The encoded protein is CASSSPGTGALETQYF.